Shown below are 19 T cell receptor beta chains from a single sample sequenced in a study of CXCR3-negative and CXCR3-positive naive CD8 T cells. These receptors have no identified antigens. With UMI labels, 5' RACE was used to prepare the TRB cDNA libraries. TCRdb reprocessed the 5' RACE reads; each CDR3 protein has one entry and no DNA is given. Found here are 50,000 to 65,000 distinct CDR3 sequences; the top ten clones hold around 0.8%. Overall study results and limits: CXCR3-negative naive cells had less hydrophobic TRB CDR3s than did CXCR3-positive naive cells.

Sequencing used naive CXCR3+ CD8+ T cells from blood. Subset described: CD45RO-CCR7+CD27+CD95- naive CD8+ T cells expressing CXCR3 (TNR3+). These TCRs come from a human donor in good health. Some clones in this sample may be carry-over from other donors' samples.

This sequence joins TRBV4-3 and TRBJ1-2. The germline CDR1 and CDR2 sequences are LGHNA and YSLEER. There are 15 residues in the CDR3. CDR3 sequence reads: CASSPVVGANYGYTF.

The genes are TRBV6-5 and TRBJ2-2; no DNA is available, so the TRBD2 call from TCRdb remains unchecked. The germline gives CDR1 MNHEY, CDR2 SVGAGI. CDR3 length: 15 residues. The CDR3 here is CASSYSAGRVGELFF.

V usage is TRBV4-3 and J usage is TRBJ1-1; TCRdb selects TRBD1, and the lack of DNA leaves this call unchecked. This CDR3 comprises 15 residues. The germline CDR1 and CDR2 sequences are LGHNA and YSLEER. The CDR3 reads CASSPTGTWNTEAFF.

This chain links TRBV10-2 with TRBJ2-7; TCRdb proposes TRBD1, but this gene call is untestable without DNA. CDR1 and CDR2 from the germline V gene are WSHSY and SAAADI. This CDR3 contains 14 residues. This CDR3 is CASSGGGRTYEQYF.

The gene calls are TRBV29-1 and TRBJ2-3; without DNA, the TCRdb call of TRBD2 cannot be checked. The CDR3 totals 14 residues. The V gene's germline CDR1 is SQVTM and CDR2 ANQGSEA. The CDR3 sequence: CSVFSSGGADTQYF.

The chain couples TRBV12-3 or TRBV12-4 to TRBJ2-6. The CDR3 spans 15 residues. The CDR3 region is CASSPGSSGANVLTF.

The chain carries TRBV3-1 and TRBJ1-1; the TCRdb D gene call, TRBD1, has no DNA to confirm it. The CDR3 runs to 20 residues. Germline CDR1 is LGHDT and CDR2 is YNNKEL (reference sequence). CDR3 region: CASSQDPQGIEVGMNTEAFF.

The gene calls are TRBV12-3 or TRBV12-4 and TRBJ1-2. The CDR3 runs 15 residues. Here the CDR3 reads CASSPGASGYGGYTF.

This chain connects TRBV25-1 to TRBJ2-1; TCRdb's D call of TRBD2 is untestable without DNA. The germline V gene encodes CDR1 MGHDK and CDR2 SYGVNS. There are 14 residues in the CDR3. CDR3 in amino acids: CASASGGGYNEQFF.

V and J are TRBV6-1 and TRBJ2-3; TCRdb returns TRBD1, unconfirmable since there is no DNA. Germline CDR1 reads MNHNS; CDR2 reads SASEGT. There are 15 residues in the CDR3. CDR3 in amino acids: CASSEVDRRSDTQYF.

J is TRBJ2-7 and V is TRBV5-5. The CDR3 loop spans 12 amino acids. Germline assignment: CDR1 SGHKS and CDR2 YYEKEE (reference sequence). The CDR3 is CASRGTTYEQYF.

CDR3 protein: CASSGPDRVYGKSSYNEQFF. This chain uses TRBV5-5 with TRBJ2-1; the TCRdb call, TRBD1, lacks DNA for checking. The CDR3 has 20 residues. CDR1 SGHKS and CDR2 YYEKEE come from the germline V gene (reference sequence).

The rearrangement joins TRBV7-3 to TRBJ2-3; TCRdb proposes TRBD1, but this gene call is untestable without DNA. Germline CDR1 SGHTA, CDR2 FQGTGA. This CDR3 comprises 16 residues. The CDR3 sequence: CASSEQGPLSTDTQYF.

V is TRBV6-5 and J is TRBJ2-7. This CDR3 has 13 residues. Germline CDR1 reads MNHEY; CDR2 reads SVGAGI. CDR3 residues: CASSYSVSYEQYF.

This rearrangement joins TRBV28 to TRBJ2-7; the TCRdb D gene call, TRBD1, has no DNA to confirm it. The germline V gene has CDR1 MDHEN and CDR2 SYDVKM. CDR3 length: 15 amino acids. The CDR3 here is CASGGGAVLSYEQYF. The variable domain in full, with the rest retrieved from reference TRBV28 and TRBJ2-7, is DVKVTQSSRYLVKRTGEKVFLECVQDMDHENMFWYRQDPGLGLRLIYFSYDVKMKEKGDIPEGYSVSREKKERFSLILESASTNQTSMYLCASGGGAVLSYEQYFGPGTRLTVT.

The chain employs TRBV27 and TRBJ2-7; TCRdb designates TRBD2, a call that cannot be tested without DNA. The CDR3 is 14 residues long. The germline CDR1 and CDR2 sequences are MNHEY and SMNVEV (reference sequence). The CDR3 is CASSLNPSIDEQYF.

The CDR3 spells CATSTAPGSNEKLFF. This chain uses TRBV15 with TRBJ1-4; no DNA is available, so the TRBD1 call from TCRdb remains unchecked. The CDR3 consists of 15 residues. CDR1 is LNHNV, CDR2 YYDKDF, per germline (reference sequence).

The chain has TRBV20-1 and TRBJ1-4; the D gene TCRdb calls, TRBD1, cannot be checked with no DNA. Germline V gives CDR1 DFQATT, CDR2 SNEGSKA (reference sequence). This CDR3 spans 14 amino acids. The CDR3 here is CSARVSGTNEKLFF.

This rearrangement joins TRBV14 to TRBJ1-2. The V gene's germline CDR1 is SGHDN and CDR2 FVKESK. The CDR3 loop spans 17 amino acids. CDR3 sequence reads: CASSRDTWDTYNYGYTF. Filled out from reference TRBV14 and TRBJ1-2, the complete variable domain reads EAGVTQFPSHSVIEKGQTVTLRCDPISGHDNLYWYRRVMGKEIKFLLHFVKESKQDESGMPNNRFLAERTGGTYSTLKVQPAELEDSGVYFCASSRDTWDTYNYGYTFGSGTRLTVV.